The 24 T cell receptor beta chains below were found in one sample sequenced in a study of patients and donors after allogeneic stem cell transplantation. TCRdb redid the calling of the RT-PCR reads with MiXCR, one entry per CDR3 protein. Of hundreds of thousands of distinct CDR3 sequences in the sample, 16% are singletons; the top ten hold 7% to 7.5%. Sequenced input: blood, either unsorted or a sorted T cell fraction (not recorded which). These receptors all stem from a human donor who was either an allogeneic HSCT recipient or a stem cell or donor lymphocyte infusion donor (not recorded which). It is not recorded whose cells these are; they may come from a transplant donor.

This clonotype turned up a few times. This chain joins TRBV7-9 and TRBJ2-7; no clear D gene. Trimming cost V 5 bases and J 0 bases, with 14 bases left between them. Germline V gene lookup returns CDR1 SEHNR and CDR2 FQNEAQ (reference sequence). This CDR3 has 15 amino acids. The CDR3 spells CASSRRRQSSYEQYF. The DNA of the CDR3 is TGTGCCAGCAGCCGTAGACGGCAGAGCTCCTACGAGCAGTACTTC. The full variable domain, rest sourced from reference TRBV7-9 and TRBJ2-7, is DTGVSQNPRHKITKRGQNVTFRCDPISEHNRLYWYRQTLGQGPEFLTYFQNEAQLEKSRLLSDRFSAERPKGSFSTLEIQRTEQGDSAMYLCASSRRRQSSYEQYFGPGTRLTVT.

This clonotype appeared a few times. CDR3 residues: CASSVGVVNIQYF. CDR3 nucleotide sequence: TGTGCCAGCAGCGTGGGTGTTGTCAACATTCAGTACTTC. This chain links TRBV12-3 or TRBV12-4 with TRBJ2-4; D uncertain. The CDR3 sequence is 13 residues long. The V end lost 6 bases, the J end lost 7 bases, and 13 bases lay between the germline ends.

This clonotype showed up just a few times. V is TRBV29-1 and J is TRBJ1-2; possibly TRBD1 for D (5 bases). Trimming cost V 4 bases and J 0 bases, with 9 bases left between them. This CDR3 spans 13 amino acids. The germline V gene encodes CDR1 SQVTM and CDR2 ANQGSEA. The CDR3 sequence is CSVVFRANYGYTF. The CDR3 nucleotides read TGCAGCGTTGTTTTCAGGGCTAACTATGGCTACACCTTC.

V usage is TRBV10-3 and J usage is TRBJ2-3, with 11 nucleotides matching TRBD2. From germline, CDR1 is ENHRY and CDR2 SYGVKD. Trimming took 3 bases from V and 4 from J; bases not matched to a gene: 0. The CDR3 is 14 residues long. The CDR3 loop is CAISELAGADTQYF. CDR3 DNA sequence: TGTGCCATCAGTGAACTAGCGGGGGCAGATACGCAGTATTTT.

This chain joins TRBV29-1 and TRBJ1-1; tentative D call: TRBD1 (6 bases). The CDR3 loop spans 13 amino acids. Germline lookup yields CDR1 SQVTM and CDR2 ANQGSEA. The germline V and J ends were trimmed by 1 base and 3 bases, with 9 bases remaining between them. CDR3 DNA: TGCAGCGTTGAAGCCCAGGGGCACACTGAAGCTTTCTTT. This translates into CSVEAQGHTEAFF.

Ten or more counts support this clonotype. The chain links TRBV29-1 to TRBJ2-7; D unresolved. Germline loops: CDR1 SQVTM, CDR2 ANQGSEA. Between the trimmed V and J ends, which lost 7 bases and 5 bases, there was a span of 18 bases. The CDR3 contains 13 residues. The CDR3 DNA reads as TGCAGCGCCCGGCCAAGATTGGTCGACGAGCAGTACTTC. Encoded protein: CSARPRLVDEQYF.

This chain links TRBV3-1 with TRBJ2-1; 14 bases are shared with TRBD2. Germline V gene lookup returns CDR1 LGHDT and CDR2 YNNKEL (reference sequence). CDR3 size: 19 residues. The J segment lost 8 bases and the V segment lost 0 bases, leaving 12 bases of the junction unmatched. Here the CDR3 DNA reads TGTGCCAGCAGCCAAGAAGATGGGACTAGCGGGAGTAAGGTCCATGAGCAGTTCTTC. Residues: CASSQEDGTSGSKVHEQFF.

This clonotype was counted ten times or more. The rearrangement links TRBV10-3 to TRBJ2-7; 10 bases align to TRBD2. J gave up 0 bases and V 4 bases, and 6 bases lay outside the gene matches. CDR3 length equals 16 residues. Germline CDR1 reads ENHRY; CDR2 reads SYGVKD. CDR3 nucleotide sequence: TGTGCCATCAGTGTTGGGCCTAGCGGGAGCTCCTACGAGCAGTACTTC. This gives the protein CAISVGPSGSSYEQYF.

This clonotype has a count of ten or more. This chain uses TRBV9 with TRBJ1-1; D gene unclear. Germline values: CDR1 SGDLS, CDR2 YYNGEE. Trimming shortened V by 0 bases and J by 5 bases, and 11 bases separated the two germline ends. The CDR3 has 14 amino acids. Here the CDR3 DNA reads TGTGCCAGCAGCGTAGGGGGAATACAGACTGAAGCTTTCTTT. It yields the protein CASSVGGIQTEAFF. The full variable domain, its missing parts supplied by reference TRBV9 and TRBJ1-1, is DSGVTQTPKHLITATGQRVTLRCSPRSGDLSVYWYQQSLDQGLQFLIQYYNGEERAKGNILERFSAQQFPDLHSELNLSSLELGDSALYFCASSVGGIQTEAFFGQGTRLTVV.

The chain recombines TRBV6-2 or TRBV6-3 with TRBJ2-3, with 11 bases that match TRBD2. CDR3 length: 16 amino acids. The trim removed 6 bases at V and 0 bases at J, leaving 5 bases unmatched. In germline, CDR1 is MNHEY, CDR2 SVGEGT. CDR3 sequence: CASSQTSGSSTDTQYF. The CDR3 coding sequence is TGTGCCAGCAGCCAAACTAGCGGGAGTAGCACAGATACGCAGTATTTT.

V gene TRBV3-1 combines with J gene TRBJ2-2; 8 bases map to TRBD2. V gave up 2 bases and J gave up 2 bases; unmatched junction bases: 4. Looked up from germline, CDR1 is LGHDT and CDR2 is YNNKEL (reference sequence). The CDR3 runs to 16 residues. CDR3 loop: CASSQFSGTNTGELFF. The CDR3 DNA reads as TGTGCCAGCAGCCAATTTAGCGGGACAAACACCGGGGAGCTGTTTTTT. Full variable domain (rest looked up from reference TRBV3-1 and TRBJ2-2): DTAVSQTPKYLVTQMGNDKSIKCEQNLGHDTMYWYKQDSKKFLKIMFSYNNKELIINETVPNRFSPKSPDKAHLNLHINSLELGDSAVYFCASSQFSGTNTGELFFGEGSRLTVL.

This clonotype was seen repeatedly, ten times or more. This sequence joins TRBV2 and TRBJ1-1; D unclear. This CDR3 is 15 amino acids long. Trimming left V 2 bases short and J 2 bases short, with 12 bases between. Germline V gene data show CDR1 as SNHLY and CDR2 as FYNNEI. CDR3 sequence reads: CASSEYLGLNTEAFF. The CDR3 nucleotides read TGTGCCAGCAGTGAATACCTTGGACTCAACACTGAAGCTTTCTTT.

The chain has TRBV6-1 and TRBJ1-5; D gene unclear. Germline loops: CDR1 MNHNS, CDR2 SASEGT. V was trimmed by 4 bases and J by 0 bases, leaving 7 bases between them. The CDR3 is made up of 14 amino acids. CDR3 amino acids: CASSGRISNQPQHF. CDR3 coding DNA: TGTGCCAGCAGTGGACGGATTAGCAATCAGCCCCAGCATTTT.

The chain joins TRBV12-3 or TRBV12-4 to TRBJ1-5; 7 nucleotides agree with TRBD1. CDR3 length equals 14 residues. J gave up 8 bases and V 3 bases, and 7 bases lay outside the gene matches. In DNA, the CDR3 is TGTGCCAGCAGTTTTGTAGGGGGCAGCAAGCCCCAGCATTTT. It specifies CASSFVGGSKPQHF.

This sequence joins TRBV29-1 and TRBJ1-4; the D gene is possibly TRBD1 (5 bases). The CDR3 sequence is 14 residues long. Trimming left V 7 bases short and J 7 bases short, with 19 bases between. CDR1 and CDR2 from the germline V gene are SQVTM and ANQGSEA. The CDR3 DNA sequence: TGCAGCGCCTCCGGGACCCTATTGGGTGAAAAACTGTTTTTT. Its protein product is CSASGTLLGEKLFF.

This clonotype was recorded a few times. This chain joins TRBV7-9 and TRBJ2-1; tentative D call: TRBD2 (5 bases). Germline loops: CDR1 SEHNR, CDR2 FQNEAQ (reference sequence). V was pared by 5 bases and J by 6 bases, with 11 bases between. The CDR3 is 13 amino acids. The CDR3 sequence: CASSPGFSNEQFF. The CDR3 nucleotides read TGTGCCAGCAGCCCGGGATTCTCCAATGAGCAGTTCTTC.

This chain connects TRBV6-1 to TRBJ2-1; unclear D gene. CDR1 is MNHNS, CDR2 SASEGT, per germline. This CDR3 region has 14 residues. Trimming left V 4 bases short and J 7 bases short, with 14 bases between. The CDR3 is CASSGVLVINEQFF. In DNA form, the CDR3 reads TGTGCCAGCAGTGGCGTGTTGGTTATTAATGAGCAGTTCTTC.

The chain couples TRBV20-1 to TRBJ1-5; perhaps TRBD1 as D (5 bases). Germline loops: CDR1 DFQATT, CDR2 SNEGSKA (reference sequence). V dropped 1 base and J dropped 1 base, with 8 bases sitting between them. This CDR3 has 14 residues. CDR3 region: CSARGQPSNQPQHF. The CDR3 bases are TGCAGTGCTAGAGGACAGCCGAGCAATCAGCCCCAGCATTTT.

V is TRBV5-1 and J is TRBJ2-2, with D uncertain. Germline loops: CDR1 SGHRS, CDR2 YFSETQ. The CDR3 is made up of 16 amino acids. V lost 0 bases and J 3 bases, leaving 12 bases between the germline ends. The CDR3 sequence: CASSLAGRVDTGELFF. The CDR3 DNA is TGCGCCAGCAGCTTGGCCGGAAGGGTAGACACCGGGGAGCTGTTTTTT.

The CDR3: CASSIQGVADTQYF. Written as DNA, the CDR3 is TGTGCCAGCTCAATACAGGGAGTTGCAGATACGCAGTATTTT. The genes are TRBV18 and TRBJ2-3, with D maybe TRBD1 (6 bases). Germline CDR1 reads KGHSH; CDR2 reads LQKENI. V was trimmed by 5 bases and J by 4 bases, leaving 13 bases between them. The CDR3 contains 14 residues.

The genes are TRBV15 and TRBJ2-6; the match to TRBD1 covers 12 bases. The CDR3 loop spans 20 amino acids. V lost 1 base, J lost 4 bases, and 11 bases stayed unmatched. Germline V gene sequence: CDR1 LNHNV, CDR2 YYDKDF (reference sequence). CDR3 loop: CATSRAQGTGGFGGANVLTF. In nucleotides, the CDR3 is TGTGCCACCAGCAGAGCCCAGGGGACAGGGGGCTTTGGCGGGGCCAACGTCCTGACTTTC.

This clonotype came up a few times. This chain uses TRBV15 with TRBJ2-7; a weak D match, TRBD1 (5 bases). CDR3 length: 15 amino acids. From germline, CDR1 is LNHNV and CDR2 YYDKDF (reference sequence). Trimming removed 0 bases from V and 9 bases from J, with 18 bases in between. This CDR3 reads CATSRDRQGRGVQYF. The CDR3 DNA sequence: TGTGCCACCAGCAGAGATCGGCAGGGTAGGGGCGTGCAGTACTTC.

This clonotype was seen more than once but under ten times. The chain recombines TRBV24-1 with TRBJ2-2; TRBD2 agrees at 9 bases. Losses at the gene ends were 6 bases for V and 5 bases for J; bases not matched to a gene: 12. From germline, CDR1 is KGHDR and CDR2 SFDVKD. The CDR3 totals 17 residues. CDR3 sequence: CATSSSPGLARTGELFF. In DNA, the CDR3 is TGTGCCACCAGTTCTTCCCCGGGACTAGCTCGAACCGGGGAGCTGTTTTTT.

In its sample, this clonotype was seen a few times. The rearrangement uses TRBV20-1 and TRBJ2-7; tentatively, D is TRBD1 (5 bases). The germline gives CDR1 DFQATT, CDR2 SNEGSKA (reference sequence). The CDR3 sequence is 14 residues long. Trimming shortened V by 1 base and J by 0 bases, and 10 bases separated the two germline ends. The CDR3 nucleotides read TGCAGTGCTAGAGGACGGACAAGCTCCTACGAGCAGTACTTC. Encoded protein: CSARGRTSSYEQYF.